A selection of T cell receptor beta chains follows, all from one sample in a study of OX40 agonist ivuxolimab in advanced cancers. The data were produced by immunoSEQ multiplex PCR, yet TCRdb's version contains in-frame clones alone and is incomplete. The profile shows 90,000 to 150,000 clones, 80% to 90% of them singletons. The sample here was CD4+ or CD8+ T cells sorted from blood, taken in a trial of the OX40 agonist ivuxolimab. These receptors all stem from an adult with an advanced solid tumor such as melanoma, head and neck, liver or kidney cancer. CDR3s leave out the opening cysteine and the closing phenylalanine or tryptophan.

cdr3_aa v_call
ASSFTGGNEQF TRBV6-5
ASSPRRGGLTTEQY TRBV27
ASAGGLSNQPQH TRBV28
ASSWGLAGGTTDTQY TRBV5-1
ASSVVGTGELF TRBV9
ASSIPPRDGYT TRBV19
ASSYQQGHEQF TRBV6-6
ATSRLQETQY TRBV15
AWSVPARGSGQAEKLF TRBV30
ASSQDRVGGYT TRBV5-4
ASSFSGGAGEQF TRBV7-2
ASSSTGSEGYGYT TRBV28
SVRRSRDQPQH TRBV29-1
ASSLERTAYGYT TRBV28
SVEDSKANGYT TRBV29-1
ASSLVGQGTRETQY TRBV7-2
ASSQDPGGRTGELF TRBV4-3
AWSPSLGLGPYEQY TRBV30
ASSYRRGTGELF TRBV11-2
ASSPPQVGNTEAF TRBV18
ASTFPGSGNTIY TRBV10-3
ASSPSSGGKNEQF TRBV6-5
ASSDPRGQGQNTEAF TRBV25-1